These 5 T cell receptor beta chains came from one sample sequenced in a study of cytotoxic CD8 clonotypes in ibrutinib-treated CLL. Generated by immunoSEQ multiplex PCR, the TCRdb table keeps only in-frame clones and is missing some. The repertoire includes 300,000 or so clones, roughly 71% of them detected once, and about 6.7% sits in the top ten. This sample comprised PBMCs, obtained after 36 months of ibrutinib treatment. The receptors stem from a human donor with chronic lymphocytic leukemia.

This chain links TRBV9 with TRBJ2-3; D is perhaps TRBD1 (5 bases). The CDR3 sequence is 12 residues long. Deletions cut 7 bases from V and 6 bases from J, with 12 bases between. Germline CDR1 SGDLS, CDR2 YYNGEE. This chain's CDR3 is CASGGAVDTQYF. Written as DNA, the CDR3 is TGTGCCAGCGGTGGGGCGGTGGATACGCAGTATTTT.

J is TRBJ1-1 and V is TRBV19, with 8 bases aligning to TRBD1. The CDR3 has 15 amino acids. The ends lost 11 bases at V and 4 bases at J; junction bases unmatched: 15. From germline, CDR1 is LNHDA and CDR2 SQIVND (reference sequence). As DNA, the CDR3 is TGTGCCGCCCATACCGGGACAGGTCGAGGCACTGAAGCTTTCTTT. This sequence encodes CAAHTGTGRGTEAFF.

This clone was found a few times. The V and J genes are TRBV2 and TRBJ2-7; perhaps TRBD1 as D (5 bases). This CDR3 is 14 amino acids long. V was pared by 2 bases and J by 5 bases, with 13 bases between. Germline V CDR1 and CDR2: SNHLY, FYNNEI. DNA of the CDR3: TGTGCCAGCAGTGAAAGGTCGCTGACAGACGAGCAGTACTTC. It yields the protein CASSERSLTDEQYF.

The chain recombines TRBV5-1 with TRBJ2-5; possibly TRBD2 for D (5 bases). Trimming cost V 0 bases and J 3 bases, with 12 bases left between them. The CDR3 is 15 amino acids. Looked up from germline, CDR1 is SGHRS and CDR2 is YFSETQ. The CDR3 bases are TGCGCCAGCAGCTTGGCGGGGAACGACAAAGAGACCCAGTACTTC. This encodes CASSLAGNDKETQYF.

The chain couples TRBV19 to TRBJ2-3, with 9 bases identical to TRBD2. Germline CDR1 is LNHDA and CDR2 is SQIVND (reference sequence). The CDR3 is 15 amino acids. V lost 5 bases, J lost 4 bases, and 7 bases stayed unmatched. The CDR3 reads CASSFIAGVPDTQYF. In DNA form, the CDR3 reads TGTGCCAGTAGTTTCATAGCGGGAGTCCCAGATACGCAGTATTTT.